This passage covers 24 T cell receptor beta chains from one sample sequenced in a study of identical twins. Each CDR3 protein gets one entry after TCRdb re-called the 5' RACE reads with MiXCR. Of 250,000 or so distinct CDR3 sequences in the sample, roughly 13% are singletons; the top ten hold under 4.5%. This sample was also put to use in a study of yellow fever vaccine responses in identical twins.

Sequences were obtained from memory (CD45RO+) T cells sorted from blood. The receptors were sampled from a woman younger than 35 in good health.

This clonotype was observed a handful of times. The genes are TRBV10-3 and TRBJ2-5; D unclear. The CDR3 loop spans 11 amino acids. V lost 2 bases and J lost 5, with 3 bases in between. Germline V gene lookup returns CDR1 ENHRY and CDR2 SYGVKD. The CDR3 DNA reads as TGTGCCATCAGTGAGAGGGAGACCCAGTACTTC. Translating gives CAISERETQYF.

The CDR3 is CATWDNQLAKNIQYF. CDR3 in DNA: TGTGCCACCTGGGACAATCAACTAGCCAAAAACATTCAGTACTTC. This chain uses TRBV10-3 with TRBJ2-4; D might be TRBD1 (6 bases). There are 15 residues in the CDR3. The V gene lost 10 bases and the J gene lost 0 bases, with 16 bases spanning the gap. CDR1 is ENHRY and CDR2 is SYGVKD in the germline V gene.

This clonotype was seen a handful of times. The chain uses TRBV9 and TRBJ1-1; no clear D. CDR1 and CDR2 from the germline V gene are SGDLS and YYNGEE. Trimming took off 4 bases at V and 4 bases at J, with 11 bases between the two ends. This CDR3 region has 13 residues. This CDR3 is CASSQGPSTEAFF. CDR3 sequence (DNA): TGTGCCAGCAGCCAAGGGCCCAGCACTGAAGCTTTCTTT.

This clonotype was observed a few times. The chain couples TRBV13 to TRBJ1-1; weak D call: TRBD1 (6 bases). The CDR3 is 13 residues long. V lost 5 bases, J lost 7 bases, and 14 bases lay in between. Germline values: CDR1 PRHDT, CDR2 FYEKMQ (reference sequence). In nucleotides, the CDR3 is TGTGCCAGCAGCCCCCGGGGGGCGGTTGAAGCTTTCTTT. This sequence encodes CASSPRGAVEAFF.

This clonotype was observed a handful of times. The CDR3 DNA reads TGTGCCACCAGCTTCCGGGAGGGGGATGAGCAGTTCTTC. It encodes CATSFREGDEQFF. The rearrangement links TRBV15 to TRBJ2-1; 8 bases agree with TRBD2. Unmatched junction bases numbered 5, after V lost 5 bases and J lost 8 bases. Germline V gene sequence: CDR1 LNHNV, CDR2 YYDKDF (reference sequence). The CDR3 is 13 amino acids.

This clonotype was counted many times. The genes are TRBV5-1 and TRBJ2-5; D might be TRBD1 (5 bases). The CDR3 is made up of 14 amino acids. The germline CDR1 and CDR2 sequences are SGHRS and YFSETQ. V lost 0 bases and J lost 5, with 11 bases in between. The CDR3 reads CASSLGDSRETQYF. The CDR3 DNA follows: TGCGCCAGCAGCTTGGGCGACAGCCGGGAGACCCAGTACTTC. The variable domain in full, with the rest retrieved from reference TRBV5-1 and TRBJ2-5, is KAGVTQTPRYLIKTRGQQVTLSCSPISGHRSVSWYQQTPGQGLQFLFEYFSETQRNKGNFPGRFSGRQFSNSRSEMNVSTLELGDSALYLCASSLGDSRETQYFGPGTRLLVL.

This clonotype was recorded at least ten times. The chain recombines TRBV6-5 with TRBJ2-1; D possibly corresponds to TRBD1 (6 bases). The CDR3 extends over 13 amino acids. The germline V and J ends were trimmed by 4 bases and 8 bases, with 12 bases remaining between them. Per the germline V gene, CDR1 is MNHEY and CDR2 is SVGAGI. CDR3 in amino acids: CASSSHREDEQFF. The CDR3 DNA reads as TGTGCCAGCAGTTCGCACAGGGAAGATGAGCAGTTCTTC.

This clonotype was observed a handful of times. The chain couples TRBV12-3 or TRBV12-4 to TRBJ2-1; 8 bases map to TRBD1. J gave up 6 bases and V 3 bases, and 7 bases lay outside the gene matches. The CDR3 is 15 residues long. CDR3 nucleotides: TGTGCCAGCAGTTTGGCCAGGGGGCTTCGCAATGAGCAGTTCTTC. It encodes CASSLARGLRNEQFF.

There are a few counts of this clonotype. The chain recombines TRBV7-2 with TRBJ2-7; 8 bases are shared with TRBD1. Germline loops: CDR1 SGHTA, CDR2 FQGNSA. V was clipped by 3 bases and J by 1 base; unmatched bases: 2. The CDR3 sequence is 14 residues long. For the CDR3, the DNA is TGTGCCAGCAGCTTGGACAGGGTATCCTACGAGCAGTACTTC. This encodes CASSLDRVSYEQYF.

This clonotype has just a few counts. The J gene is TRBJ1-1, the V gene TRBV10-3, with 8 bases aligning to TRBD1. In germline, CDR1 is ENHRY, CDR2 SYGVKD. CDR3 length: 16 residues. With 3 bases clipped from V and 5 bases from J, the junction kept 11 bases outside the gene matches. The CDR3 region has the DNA TGTGCCATCAGTGAAGCTCCCCAGGGGGCGAGAACTGAAGCTTTCTTT. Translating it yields CAISEAPQGARTEAFF.

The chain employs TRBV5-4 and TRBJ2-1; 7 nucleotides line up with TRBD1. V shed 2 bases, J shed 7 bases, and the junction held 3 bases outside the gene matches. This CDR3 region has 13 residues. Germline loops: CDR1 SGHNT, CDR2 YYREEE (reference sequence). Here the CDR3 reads CASSFLQGNEQFF. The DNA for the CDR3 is TGTGCCAGCAGCTTCCTACAGGGGAATGAGCAGTTCTTC.

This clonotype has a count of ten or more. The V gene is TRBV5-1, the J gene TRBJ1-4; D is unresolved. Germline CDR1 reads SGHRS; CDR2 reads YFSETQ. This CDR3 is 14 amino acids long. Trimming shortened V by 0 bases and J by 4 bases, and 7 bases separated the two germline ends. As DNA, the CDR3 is TGCGCCAGCAGCTTGGGGCAGAGTAATGAAAAACTGTTTTTT. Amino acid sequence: CASSLGQSNEKLFF.

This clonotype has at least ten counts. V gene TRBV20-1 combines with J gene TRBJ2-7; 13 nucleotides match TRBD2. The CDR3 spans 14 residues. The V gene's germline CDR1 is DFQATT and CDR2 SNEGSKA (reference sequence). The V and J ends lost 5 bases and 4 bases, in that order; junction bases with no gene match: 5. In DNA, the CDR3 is TGCAGTGCTCGACTAGCGGGAGGAGTTTACGAGCAGTACTTC. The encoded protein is CSARLAGGVYEQYF.

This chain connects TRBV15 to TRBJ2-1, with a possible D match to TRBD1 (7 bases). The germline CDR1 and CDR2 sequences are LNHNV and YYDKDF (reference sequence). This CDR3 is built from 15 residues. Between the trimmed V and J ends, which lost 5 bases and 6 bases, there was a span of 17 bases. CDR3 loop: CATSLGGGVRNEQFF. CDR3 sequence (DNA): TGTGCCACCAGCCTAGGGGGCGGGGTCCGCAATGAGCAGTTCTTC.

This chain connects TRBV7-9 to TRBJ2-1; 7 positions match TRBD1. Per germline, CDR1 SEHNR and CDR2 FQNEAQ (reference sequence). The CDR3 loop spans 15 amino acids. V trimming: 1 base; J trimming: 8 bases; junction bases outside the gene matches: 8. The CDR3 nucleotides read TGTGCCAGCAGCTTAGTGACAGGGCATATTGATGAGCAGTTCTTC. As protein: CASSLVTGHIDEQFF.

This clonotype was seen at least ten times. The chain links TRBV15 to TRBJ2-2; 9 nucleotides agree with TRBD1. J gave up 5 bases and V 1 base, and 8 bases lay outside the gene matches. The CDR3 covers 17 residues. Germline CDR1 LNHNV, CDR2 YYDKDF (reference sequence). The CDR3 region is CATSRGGTGRRTGELFF. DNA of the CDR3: TGTGCCACCAGCAGAGGAGGGACAGGGAGGAGGACCGGGGAGCTGTTTTTT.

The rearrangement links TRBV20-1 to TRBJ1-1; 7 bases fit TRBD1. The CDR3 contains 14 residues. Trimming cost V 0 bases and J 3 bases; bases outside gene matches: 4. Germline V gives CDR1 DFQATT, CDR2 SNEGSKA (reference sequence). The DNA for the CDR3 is TGCAGTGCTAGAGATGAGGGGGCCGACACTGAAGCTTTCTTT. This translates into CSARDEGADTEAFF.

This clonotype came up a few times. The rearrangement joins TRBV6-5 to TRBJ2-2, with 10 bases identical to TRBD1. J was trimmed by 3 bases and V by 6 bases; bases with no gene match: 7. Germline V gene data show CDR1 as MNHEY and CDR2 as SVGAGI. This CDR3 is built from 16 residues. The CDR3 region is CASRAGTGAYTGELFF. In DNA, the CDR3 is TGTGCCAGCAGAGCCGGGACAGGGGCCTACACCGGGGAGCTGTTTTTT.

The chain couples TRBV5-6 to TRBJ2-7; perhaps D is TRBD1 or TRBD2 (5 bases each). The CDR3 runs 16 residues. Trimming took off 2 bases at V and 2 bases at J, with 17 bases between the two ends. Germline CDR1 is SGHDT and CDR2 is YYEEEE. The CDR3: CASSFYPRAGTYEQYF. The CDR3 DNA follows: TGTGCCAGCAGCTTCTACCCGAGGGCAGGGACCTACGAGCAGTACTTC. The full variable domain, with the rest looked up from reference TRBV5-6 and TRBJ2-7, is DAGVTQSPTHLIKTRGQQVTLRCSPKSGHDTVSWYQQALGQGPQFIFQYYEEEERQRGNFPDRFSGHQFPNYSSELNVNALLLGDSALYLCASSFYPRAGTYEQYFGPGTRLTVT.

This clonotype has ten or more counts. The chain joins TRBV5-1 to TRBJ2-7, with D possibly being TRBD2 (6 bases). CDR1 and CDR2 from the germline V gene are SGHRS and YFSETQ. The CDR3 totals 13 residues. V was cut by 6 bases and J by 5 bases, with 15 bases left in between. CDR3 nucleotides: TGCGCCAGCACCTGGGACTCAAGCGACGAGCAGTACTTC. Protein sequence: CASTWDSSDEQYF. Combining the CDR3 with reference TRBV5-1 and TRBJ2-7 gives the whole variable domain KAGVTQTPRYLIKTRGQQVTLSCSPISGHRSVSWYQQTPGQGLQFLFEYFSETQRNKGNFPGRFSGRQFSNSRSEMNVSTLELGDSALYLCASTWDSSDEQYFGPGTRLTVT.

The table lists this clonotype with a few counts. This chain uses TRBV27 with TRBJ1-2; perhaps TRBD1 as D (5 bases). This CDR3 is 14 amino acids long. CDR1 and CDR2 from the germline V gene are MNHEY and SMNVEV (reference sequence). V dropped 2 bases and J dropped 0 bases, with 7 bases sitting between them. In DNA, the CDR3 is TGTGCCAGCAGTTTACAGGGCTCTAACTATGGCTACACCTTC. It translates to CASSLQGSNYGYTF.

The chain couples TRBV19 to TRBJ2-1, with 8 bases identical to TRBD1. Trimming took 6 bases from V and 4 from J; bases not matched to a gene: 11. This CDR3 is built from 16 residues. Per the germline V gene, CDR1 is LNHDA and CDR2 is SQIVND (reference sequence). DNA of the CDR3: TGTGCCAGTAGCTTGCTTCCGGGACAGGTATACAATGAGCAGTTCTTC. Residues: CASSLLPGQVYNEQFF. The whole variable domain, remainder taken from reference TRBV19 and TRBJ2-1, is DGGITQSPKYLFRKEGQNVTLSCEQNLNHDAMYWYRQDPGQGLRLIYYSQIVNDFQKGDIAEGYSVSREKKESFPLTVTSAQKNPTAFYLCASSLLPGQVYNEQFFGPGTRLTVL.

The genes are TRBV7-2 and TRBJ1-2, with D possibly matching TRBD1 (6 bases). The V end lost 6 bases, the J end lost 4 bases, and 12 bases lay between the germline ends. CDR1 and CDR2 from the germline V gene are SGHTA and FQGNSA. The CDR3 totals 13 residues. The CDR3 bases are TGTGCCAGCAGTCAGCAGGGGTTCTATGGCTACACCTTC. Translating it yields CASSQQGFYGYTF.

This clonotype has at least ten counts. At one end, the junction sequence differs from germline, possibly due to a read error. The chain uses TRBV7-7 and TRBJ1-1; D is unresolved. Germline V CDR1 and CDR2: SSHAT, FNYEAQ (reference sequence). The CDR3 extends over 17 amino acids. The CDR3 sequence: CASSLIFTRWRNTEAFF. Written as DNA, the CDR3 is TGTGCTAGCAGCTTAATCTTCACCCGGTGGAGAAACACTGAAGCTTTCTTT. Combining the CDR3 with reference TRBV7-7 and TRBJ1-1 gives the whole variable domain GAGVSQSPRYKVTKRGQDVTLRCDPISSHATLYWYQQALGQGPEFLTYFNYEAQPDKSGLPSDRFSAERPEGSISTLTIQRTEQRDSAMYRCASSLIFTRWRNTEAFFGQGTRLTVV.